This TCR beta chain was identified in a study of T cell responses to AZD1222 COVID-19 vaccine (dated by TCRdb to 2020 to 2022). Describing the broader study: A total of over 230 trial participants underwent TCR sequencing, of whom 207 received two doses of AZD1222 and about 25 received two doses of the MenACWY control vaccine. Trial participants were enrolled by age into subgroups of 18-55, 56-69 and 70-plus years, and around 150, 29 and 61 TCR-sequenced participants, respectively, were included in these subgroups.

Findings and caveats that apply to the study as a whole: Because no day 14 peak-response samples were available, repertoires were characterized only after the peak T cell response. Spike-specific TCR breadth and depth rose significantly after two AZD1222 doses compared with day 0 and with MenACWY recipients. Vaccine-associated CD4 TCRs spanned the whole spike protein, with dominant responses in regions 160-218 and 743-854. Most participants were white British and females outnumbered males, and the authors suggested that clonal diversity may have been underestimated. The 56-69-year group was small, and its depth increase did not reach significance, likely because of low power. Conclusions about previously exposed vaccinees are limited because only six or seven AZD1222 recipients were SARS-CoV-2 seropositive at baseline. Reportedly, close to half of the unique spike-specific TCRs recognized epitopes lying outside the regions that are mutated in the B.1.351 and B.1.1.7 variants.

From cysteine to phenylalanine, the CDR3 is 15 amino acids long. CDR3 DNA is the only sequence kept; it has 45 bases, read in frame from the first base. V ends up 5 bases short and J 3 bases short, with an unmatched junction base count of 9. The CDR1 and CDR2 encoded by the germline V gene (reference sequence) are SEHNR and FQNEAQ. The CDR3 regions of human TCRbeta chains were analyzed by immunosequencing. In the authors' own workflow: Repertoire TCRs were checked for matches against a reference library of SARS-CoV-2-specific TCRs that had been generated using the MIRA antigen-specificity platform. Breadth was defined as the fraction of unique TCRs that were SARS-CoV-2-associated. Depth was defined as the fraction of total T cells that were SARS-CoV-2-associated. Using the MIRA data, every spike-specific TCR was mapped to the spike region that the TCR reacted to and assigned to either a CD4 or a CD8 class. Log10-transformed breadth and depth values were compared by one-way ANOVA with Sidak's multiple comparisons tests. The source is immuneACCESS, and TCRdb retained only in-frame sequences with V and J called. Part of the clones is not carried over; for the studies checked, unresolved V genes explain less than half of this, and the remainder is unexplained. Clone size and the V and J calls come from that table; the DNA yielded D and trimming. The sample table contains about 120,000 clones; only one count was recorded for around 90% of them. The biggest ten clones account for under 3% of the sample.

Notes on this clone: Its antigen is still unknown. Base qualities are not recorded, but no much larger clone differs from it by a single base.

The time point label here, explained by the study, means: about 28 days (+/-7) after the second vaccine dose. AZD1222 recipients with second doses at about 4 weeks or about 12 weeks were pooled, because spike-specific TCR depth and breadth did not differ between schedules. Samples from vaccinated people were obtained from the UK trials COV001 and COV002, which included a single-blind randomized controlled phase 2/3 trial of AZD1222 (ChAdOx1 nCoV-19) in healthy adults. Trial participant PBMC samples were collected at day 0 and day 28 after the second dose for TCRbeta chain sequencing. The chain is made from TRBV7-9 and TRBJ2-5, and TRBD1 matches 7 of the central bases. The source of this sequence is an adult who received the AZD1222 COVID-19 vaccine. This specimen consisted of peripheral blood, obtained 28 days after the second AZD1222 dose. The CDR3 here reads CASSQHKGAKETQYF. The sequenced DNA is TGTGCCAGCAGCCAGCACAAGGGGGCTAAAGAGACCCAGTACTTC.